The clone carrying this TCR beta chain was picked up one time. Its target is unknown. The CDR3 spans 15 residues. CDR1 SEHNR and CDR2 FQNEAQ come from the germline V gene (reference sequence). J was trimmed by 5 bases and V by 4 bases; bases with no gene match: 5. The source of the sample is a study of cytomegalovirus exposure and HLA in healthy donors. Study conclusions and caveats: A previous analysis found most TCR beta V segments productive roughly 90% or roughly 30% of the time.

PCR involved 60 Vbeta and 13 Jbeta primers. Profiled with immunoSEQ multiplex PCR; TCRdb holds only in-frame clones, not every one. The top ten clones hold approximately 3.6% of a sample with 120,000 or so clones, 83% of them seen once. The V gene is TRBV7-9, the J gene TRBJ2-7; 13 bases are a match to TRBD2. The origin of this receptor is a middle-aged woman in good health and CMV-seropositive. The sequenced sample was PBMCs. CDR3 DNA sequence: TGTGCCAGCAGCTCAGGACTAGCGGGAGTTAACGAGCAGTACTTC. Its protein is CASSSGLAGVNEQYF.